This TCR beta chain was captured by sequencing in a study of identical twins. General observations from the study: The study found that models underestimated out-of-frame TCR alpha sharing in monozygotic twins.

A universal primer site arose from template switching, and cDNA bore unique molecular identifiers. From the 5' RACE reads, TCRdb called clonotypes with MiXCR, one entry per CDR3 protein. The sample records around 340,000 distinct CDR3 sequences, approximately 13% being singletons. Note on this clonotype: Its antigen is unidentified.

V lost 4 bases and J lost 7; bases outside the gene matches: 6. This CDR3 comprises 15 residues. The sample also formed part of further work on yellow fever vaccine responses in identical twins.

The chain has TRBV12-3 or TRBV12-4 and TRBJ1-5, with TRBD1 matching 11 bases. The TCR was taken from a woman between 18 and 29 years old in good health. Sequenced: CD8+ T cells sorted from blood. This CDR3 reads CASSSGQGGEQPQHF. The CDR3 DNA follows: TGTGCCAGCAGTTCGGGACAGGGGGGAGAACAGCCCCAGCATTTT.